This T cell receptor (beta chain) was documented in a study of memory CD4+ T cells and cytomegalovirus serostatus. In regard to this clone: What it binds is unknown.

The CDR3 is 11 amino acids. V shed 6 bases and J shed 6 bases, with 8 bases lying between them. CDR1 and CDR2 (germline): DFQATT, SNEGSKA (reference sequence). Single viable CD3+CD4+CD8-CD45RO+ cells were sorted as the memory CD4+ T cells. Study results and limitations: CD4+ memory repertoires contained about 40% of the 164 reported CMV TCRbeta sequences.

Source study methods: After removing out-of-frame reads, approximately 2 million distinct TCRbeta sequences remained. Method: immunoSEQ multiplex PCR; TCRdb's copy keeps in-frame clones and lacks some. The V and J calls and clone size were taken over from that table, and D and trimming were inferred from the DNA. The sample has 55,000 to 80,000 clones, about 80% seen once. This chain links TRBV20-1 with TRBJ1-4, with D unclear. The receptor was isolated from an adult in good health and CMV-seropositive. Material for sequencing was memory CD4+ T cells from blood. The DNA of the CDR3 is TGCAGTGCCCAAAGGGATGAAAAACTGTTTTTT. Residues: CSAQRDEKLFF.